One sample yielded the 18 T cell receptor beta chains listed below, sequenced in a study of blood T cell repertoires in COVID-19. TCRdb's copy holds only in-frame clones and misses some; the assay was immunoSEQ multiplex PCR. Seen here are 200,000 to 250,000 clones, 86% observed once, and the top ten hold about 4.7%. The material sequenced was PBMCs or T cells enriched from blood (not recorded which). These receptors originate from a woman under 40 who had been exposed to COVID-19.

The gene calls are TRBV4-1 and TRBJ2-7; 8 bases map to TRBD2. The CDR3 sequence is 14 residues long. CDR1 and CDR2 from the germline V gene are MGHRA and YSYEKL. V was pared by 4 bases and J by 3 bases, with 5 bases of the junction left unmatched. This CDR3 is CASSPAGGVYEQYF. CDR3 DNA sequence: TGCGCCAGCAGCCCTGCGGGGGGCGTCTACGAGCAGTACTTC.

The chain joins TRBV10-1 to TRBJ2-1; tentatively, D is TRBD1 (6 bases). The CDR3 is made up of 15 amino acids. Looked up from germline, CDR1 is WNHNN and CDR2 is SYGVQD (reference sequence). Trimming shortened V by 6 bases and J by 1 base, and 13 bases separated the two germline ends. In DNA, the CDR3 is TGCGCCAGCAGCTCAAGGGGGAATTCCTACAATGAGCAGTTCTTC. It yields the protein CASSSRGNSYNEQFF.

J is TRBJ2-3 and V is TRBV15; 7 bases line up with TRBD1. This CDR3 has 14 residues. Germline V gene sequence: CDR1 LNHNV, CDR2 YYDKDF (reference sequence). The ends lost 8 bases at V and 4 bases at J; junction bases unmatched: 9. CDR3 loop: CATRWTGLSDTQYF. The CDR3 nucleotides read TGTGCCACCCGTTGGACAGGCTTGTCAGATACGCAGTATTTT.

This chain uses TRBV7-8 with TRBJ1-2; tentatively, D is TRBD1 (5 bases). V lost 5 bases and J 2 bases, leaving 9 bases between the germline ends. CDR1 and CDR2 (germline): SGHVS, FQNEAQ. CDR3 size: 13 residues. The CDR3 loop is CASSQDSNYGYTF. The CDR3 DNA is TGTGCCAGCAGCCAAGACAGCAACTATGGCTACACCTTC.

The chain joins TRBV19 to TRBJ2-2; the match to TRBD1 covers 8 bases. The CDR3 has 13 amino acids. Germline trimming cut 10 bases from V and 5 bases from J; bases unmatched to any gene: 6. The germline V gene has CDR1 LNHDA and CDR2 SQIVND (reference sequence). For the CDR3, the DNA is TGTGCCACCAGGACAGGGTTTACCGGGGAGCTGTTTTTT. This encodes CATRTGFTGELFF. The variable domain in full, completed from reference TRBV19 and TRBJ2-2, reads DGGITQSPKYLFRKEGQNVTLSCEQNLNHDAMYWYRQDPGQGLRLIYYSQIVNDFQKGDIAEGYSVSREKKESFPLTVTSAQKNPTAFYLCATRTGFTGELFFGEGSRLTVL.

The chain combines TRBV7-8 with TRBJ1-2; D is unresolved. The V gene's germline CDR1 is SGHVS and CDR2 FQNEAQ. Trimming shortened V by 5 bases and J by 6 bases, and 22 bases separated the two germline ends. The CDR3 totals 16 residues. CDR3 in DNA: TGTGCCAGCAGCCGTTATCTCGGGTCAGAAAAGGATGGCTACACCTTC. Translated, it gives CASSRYLGSEKDGYTF.

V usage is TRBV6-5 and J usage is TRBJ1-2; TRBD1 matches 7 bases. The V and J ends lost 8 bases and 5 bases, in that order; junction bases with no gene match: 8. Germline V lookup: CDR1 MNHEY, CDR2 SVGAGI. The CDR3 covers 13 residues. As DNA, the CDR3 is TGTGCCAGCTTCAAACAGGGGACTTATGGCTACACCTTC. Amino acids: CASFKQGTYGYTF.

This chain joins TRBV12-5 and TRBJ1-5; possibly TRBD1 for D (5 bases). Looked up from germline, CDR1 is LGHNT and CDR2 is FRNRAP. This CDR3 spans 16 amino acids. V lost 3 bases and J lost 4, with 16 bases in between. CDR3 DNA: TGTGCTAGTGGTTTTCGGGACGGGAGTAGTAATCAGCCCCAGCATTTT. As protein: CASGFRDGSSNQPQHF.

The J gene is TRBJ1-4, the V gene TRBV5-5; 7 positions agree with TRBD1. The V gene end was trimmed by 4 bases and the J gene end by 8 bases; junction bases not matched to a gene: 8. The germline gives CDR1 SGHKS, CDR2 YYEKEE (reference sequence). This CDR3 comprises 14 residues. The CDR3 DNA reads TGTGCCAGCAGCCCAGACAGGGCTTTCGAAAAACTGTTTTTT. Translating gives CASSPDRAFEKLFF.

The chain is built from TRBV7-7 and TRBJ2-7; D gene uncertain. The CDR3 runs 15 residues. With 3 bases removed from V and 2 bases from J, the gap between germline ends came to 14 bases. Germline lookup yields CDR1 SSHAT and CDR2 FNYEAQ (reference sequence). The CDR3 DNA reads TGTGCCAGCAGCTTTGGGCAGGCACAAACCTACGAGCAGTACTTC. Encoded protein: CASSFGQAQTYEQYF.

The V call is TRBV19, the J call TRBJ2-7; D might be TRBD2 (6 bases). Per germline, CDR1 LNHDA and CDR2 SQIVND (reference sequence). With 5 bases removed from V and 3 bases from J, the gap between germline ends came to 11 bases. The CDR3 has 13 amino acids. The CDR3 region is CASSLGGLYEQYF. CDR3 nucleotide sequence: TGTGCCAGTAGTTTGGGGGGTCTCTACGAGCAGTACTTC.

This chain uses TRBV7-9 with TRBJ1-6; a weak D match, TRBD1 (5 bases). This CDR3 is 12 amino acids long. The germline gives CDR1 SEHNR, CDR2 FQNEAQ (reference sequence). The ends were cut back, 7 bases at V and 10 bases at J, with 11 bases in the middle. CDR3 sequence: CASTTRGSPLHF. CDR3 DNA sequence: TGTGCCAGCACCACCCGGGGGTCACCCCTCCACTTT.

The J gene is TRBJ2-7, the V gene TRBV2; D not certain. Deletions cut 8 bases from V and 6 bases from J, with 14 bases between. Germline V gives CDR1 SNHLY, CDR2 FYNNEI. The CDR3 is 12 residues long. The CDR3 DNA reads TGTGCCAGCCAAATACATACGGGCGAGCAGTACTTC. Protein sequence: CASQIHTGEQYF.

V usage is TRBV9 and J usage is TRBJ2-5; 8 positions agree with TRBD1. The CDR3 runs to 14 residues. The germline V gene encodes CDR1 SGDLS and CDR2 YYNGEE. The V gene end was trimmed by 0 bases and the J gene end by 4 bases; junction bases not matched to a gene: 2. The CDR3 reads CASSVGDRIETQYF. CDR3 nucleotide sequence: TGTGCCAGCAGCGTAGGGGACAGGATAGAGACCCAGTACTTC.

CDR3 sequence reads: CASSPRQGRYEQYF. Here the CDR3 DNA reads TGTGCCAGCAGCCCCCGACAGGGGAGATACGAGCAGTACTTC. The rearrangement links TRBV3-1 (or the pseudogene TRBV3-2) to TRBJ2-7; 8 bases align to TRBD1. The CDR3 extends over 14 amino acids. V was clipped by 4 bases and J by 4 bases; unmatched bases: 6. Germline CDR1 and CDR2: LGHDT and YNNKEL (reference sequence).

The chain couples TRBV24-1 to TRBJ1-1; D gene ambiguous. This CDR3 contains 13 residues. Per germline, CDR1 KGHDR and CDR2 SFDVKD. With 0 bases removed from V and 7 bases from J, the gap between germline ends came to 8 bases. The CDR3 DNA sequence: TGTGCCACCAGTGATTTGTACGGGGTTGAAGCTTTCTTT. This translates into CATSDLYGVEAFF.

The chain joins TRBV20-1 to TRBJ1-2; TRBD1 matches 8 bases. Germline V gene lookup returns CDR1 DFQATT and CDR2 SNEGSKA (reference sequence). The length of the CDR3 is 9 residues. The trim removed 5 bases at V and 13 bases at J, leaving 3 bases unmatched. CDR3 nucleotides: TGCAGTGCTCCGGGGACAGGCACCTTC. Translated, it gives CSAPGTGTF.

This rearrangement joins TRBV5-1 to TRBJ1-2, with TRBD1 matching over 7 bases. Germline values: CDR1 SGHRS, CDR2 YFSETQ. Germline trimming cut 3 bases from V and 3 bases from J; bases unmatched to any gene: 8. CDR3 length equals 15 residues. The CDR3 protein is CASSWRDRDHYGYTF. For the CDR3, the DNA is TGCGCCAGCAGCTGGAGGGACAGAGATCACTATGGCTACACCTTC.